In its sample, the clone carrying this TCR beta chain was seen once. Its antigen is as yet unknown. V lost 4 bases to trimming and J lost 5 bases, with 19 bases between them. CDR1 and CDR2 (germline): SGHRS, YFSETQ. CDR3 length equals 15 residues. Generated by immunoSEQ multiplex PCR, the TCRdb table keeps only in-frame clones and is missing some. In the table there are about 46,000 clones, under 80% of which are singletons. This entry comes from a study of memory CD4+ T cells and cytomegalovirus serostatus. Study-wide points: CMV serostatus prediction reached median AUC approximately 0.95, or 0.91 with US-trained model.

Single viable CD3+CD4+CD8-CD45RO+ cells were sorted as the memory CD4+ T cells. The sample comprised memory CD4+ T cells from blood. This TCR came from an adult in good health and CMV-seronegative. V and J are TRBV5-1 and TRBJ2-7; D might be TRBD1 (6 bases). The CDR3 loop reads CASSPGYGQRDEQYF. In nucleotides, the CDR3 is TGCGCCAGCAGCCCCGGTTATGGACAGAGAGACGAGCAGTACTTC.